This T cell receptor beta chain comes out of a study of blood T cell repertoires in COVID-19. Study as a whole: From the United States, Italy and Spain came samples of acute and convalescent COVID-19. PBMCs, B-cell-depleted T cells, or T cells were the source of the cDNA or gDNA that made up the material.

Under the authors' procedure: Amplification of reference gene primers was used by the study to estimate nucleated cell counts. Data came from immunoSEQ multiplex PCR; TCRdb stores just in-frame clones and leaves some out. The V and J calls and clone size were taken over from that table, and D and trimming were inferred from the DNA. This table has approximately 100,000 clones, 75% to 90% appearing once. This TCR was recovered from a human donor in a cohort sampled during active COVID-19. Sequenced material: peripheral blood.

The CDR3 DNA sequence: TGTGCCAGCATAGGGACTAGCGGGGGAACCGGGGAGCTGTTTTTT. Amino acid sequence: CASIGTSGGTGELFF. V usage is TRBV27 and J usage is TRBJ2-2, with 14 positions matching TRBD2. CDR1 MNHEY and CDR2 SMNVEV come from the germline V gene (reference sequence). Losses at the gene ends were 7 bases for V and 5 bases for J; bases not matched to a gene: 3. This CDR3 is built from 15 residues.